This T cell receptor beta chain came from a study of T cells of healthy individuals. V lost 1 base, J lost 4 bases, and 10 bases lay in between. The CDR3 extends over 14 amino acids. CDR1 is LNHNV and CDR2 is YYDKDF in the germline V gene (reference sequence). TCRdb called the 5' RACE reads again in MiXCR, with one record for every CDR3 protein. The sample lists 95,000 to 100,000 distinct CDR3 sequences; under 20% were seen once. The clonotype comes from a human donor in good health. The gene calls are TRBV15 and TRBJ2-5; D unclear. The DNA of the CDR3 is TGTGCCACCAGCAGAGGAGGTGGTCCAGAGACCCAGTACTTC. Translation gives CATSRGGGPETQYF.